The TCR beta chain under discussion was sequenced for a study of Tregs in tolerant kidney transplant recipients. Study outcomes and limitations: Changing PCR primers prevented nucleotide comparison between some patients' samples.

This clone was seen only once. Its target is not known. The identical CDR3 is also encoded by other nucleotide sequences in the sample. Libraries were prepared by immunoSEQ multiplex PCR; TCRdb keeps only in-frame clonotypes and omits some of them. This sample carries tens of thousands of clones, 90% to 95% of them seen once, and the ten largest clones take roughly 1.4%. The CDR3 length is 15 residues. V lost 4 bases and J 4 bases, leaving 11 bases between the germline ends. Germline CDR1 is SGHVS and CDR2 is FQNEAQ. The nonmyeloablative bone marrow transplants came from related graft donors, with transient mixed chimerism.

This clonotype originated in a human patient who received a combined kidney and bone marrow transplant. The graft donor may have given rise to some T cells. The chain has TRBV7-8 and TRBJ1-6; D perhaps matches TRBD1 (5 bases). Specimen: CD4+ T cells from blood (PBMCs), collected 24 months after the transplant. The DNA for the CDR3 is TGTGCCAGCAGCTCGCAGTCAGGGTATAATTCACCCCTCCACTTT. Protein: CASSSQSGYNSPLHF. Full variable domain (missing parts from reference TRBV7-8 and TRBJ1-6): GAGVSQSPRYKVAKRGQDVALRCDPISGHVSLFWYQQALGQGPEFLTYFQNEAQLDKSGLPSDRFFAERPEGSVSTLKIQRTQQEDSAVYLCASSSQSGYNSPLHFGNGTRLTVT.